Given below is one TCR beta chain in context. Its antigen remains unidentified. This specimen includes other DNA sequences encoding the same CDR3. This sample is part of a study of beta chain features in type 1 diabetes. Whole-study findings and limits: Patients with type 1 diabetes showed fewer VDJ junction insertions and more deletions.

Germline lookup yields CDR1 SEHNR and CDR2 FQNEAQ (reference sequence). The germline V and J ends were trimmed by 3 bases and 3 bases, with 9 bases remaining between them. The CDR3 is 14 residues long. Sequenced material consisted of expressed TCRB transcripts (all of the isolated RNA was reverse transcribed). The repertoire was sequenced with immunoSEQ multiplex PCR; TCRdb's copy has only in-frame clones and lacks some. This table holds roughly 170,000 clones, about 12% found once. Post-sort purity exceeded 98% for all sorted populations. The sequence was obtained from a woman between 18 and 29 years old in good health. This sequence joins TRBV7-9 and TRBJ2-1, with TRBD2 as a possible D gene (6 bases). Sequenced material: central memory CD4+ T cells from blood. The CDR3 reads CASSLGGDYNEQFF. The CDR3 DNA reads TGTGCCAGCAGCTTGGGAGGAGACTACAATGAGCAGTTCTTC.